This T cell receptor beta chain was captured in a study of memory CD8 T cells in hepatitis C reinfection. At the level of the study: HCV reinfection meant a positive HCV RNA test after two negative tests at least 60 days apart. Broader study findings: Only a handful of donors prevented definitive conclusions about public clonotypes.

The CDR3 loop spans 18 amino acids. CDR1 is SQVTM and CDR2 is ANQGSEA in the germline V gene. Trimming removed 0 bases from V and 8 bases from J; junction bases left unmatched: 15. Specified time point: peak reinfection, 3 to 8 weeks after reinfection detection. TCR sequencing was done directly ex vivo on sorted cells, without expansion in vitro. Here immunoSEQ multiplex PCR was the method, and the copy in TCRdb shows in-frame clones only, minus some. Here the sample spans around 47,000 clones, approximately 87% being singletons. Concerning this clone: Its antigen remains unknown.

The sample was naive CD8+ T cells sorted from blood. V gene TRBV29-1 combines with J gene TRBJ2-2, with 10 positions matching TRBD2. The sequence derives from a man aged 18 to 29 with hepatitis C virus infection. CDR3 nucleotides: TGCAGCGTTGAAGAGGGGCAGGCGAGCGGGAGGGCTGCTGGGGAGCTGTTTTTT. This gives the protein CSVEEGQASGRAAGELFF.